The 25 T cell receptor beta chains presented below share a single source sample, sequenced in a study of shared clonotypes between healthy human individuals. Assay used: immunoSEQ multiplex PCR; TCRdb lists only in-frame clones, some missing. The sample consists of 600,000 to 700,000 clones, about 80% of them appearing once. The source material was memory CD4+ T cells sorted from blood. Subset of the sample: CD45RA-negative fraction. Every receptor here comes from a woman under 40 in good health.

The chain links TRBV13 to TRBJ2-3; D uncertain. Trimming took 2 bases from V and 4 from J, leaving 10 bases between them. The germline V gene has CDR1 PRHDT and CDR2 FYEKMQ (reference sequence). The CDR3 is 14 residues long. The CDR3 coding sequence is TGTGCCAGCAGCTTAAATCAACGGGCAGATACGCAGTATTTT. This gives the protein CASSLNQRADTQYF. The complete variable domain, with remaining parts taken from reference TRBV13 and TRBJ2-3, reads AAGVIQSPRHLIKEKRETATLKCYPIPRHDTVYWYQQGPGQDPQFLISFYEKMQSDKGSIPDRFSAQQFSDYHSELNMSSLELGDSALYFCASSLNQRADTQYFGPGTRLTVL.

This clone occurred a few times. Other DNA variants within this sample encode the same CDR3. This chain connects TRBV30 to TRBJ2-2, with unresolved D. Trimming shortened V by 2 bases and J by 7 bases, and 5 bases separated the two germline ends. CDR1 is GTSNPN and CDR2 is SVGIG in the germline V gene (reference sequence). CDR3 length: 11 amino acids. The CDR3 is CAWSSVGELFF. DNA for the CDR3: TGTGCCTGGAGTTCTGTCGGGGAGCTGTTTTTT.

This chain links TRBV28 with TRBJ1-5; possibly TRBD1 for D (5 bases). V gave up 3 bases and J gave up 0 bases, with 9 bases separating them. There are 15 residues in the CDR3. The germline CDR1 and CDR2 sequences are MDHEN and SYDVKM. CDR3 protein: CASSFGHHSNQPQHF. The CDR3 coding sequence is TGTGCCAGCAGTTTCGGACATCATAGCAATCAGCCCCAGCATTTT. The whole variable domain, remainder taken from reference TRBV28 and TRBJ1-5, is DVKVTQSSRYLVKRTGEKVFLECVQDMDHENMFWYRQDPGLGLRLIYFSYDVKMKEKGDIPEGYSVSREKKERFSLILESASTNQTSMYLCASSFGHHSNQPQHFGDGTRLSIL.

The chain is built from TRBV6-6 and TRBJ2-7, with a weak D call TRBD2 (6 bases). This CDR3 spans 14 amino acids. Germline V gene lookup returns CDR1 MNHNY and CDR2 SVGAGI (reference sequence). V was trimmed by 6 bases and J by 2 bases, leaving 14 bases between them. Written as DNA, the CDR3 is TGTGCCAGCAGATCCCCGGAGGGTCCCTACGAGCAGTACTTC. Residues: CASRSPEGPYEQYF.

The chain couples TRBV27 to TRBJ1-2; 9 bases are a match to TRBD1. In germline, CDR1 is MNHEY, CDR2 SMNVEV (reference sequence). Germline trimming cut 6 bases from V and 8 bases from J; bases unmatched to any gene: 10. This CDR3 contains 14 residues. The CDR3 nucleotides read TGTGCCAGCAGGGGGGGACAGGGAGTGCGAGGCTACACCTTC. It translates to CASRGGQGVRGYTF.

CDR3 amino acids: CASSFWATGAGEAFF. The CDR3 bases are TGTGCCAGCAGTTTTTGGGCCACAGGGGCGGGTGAAGCTTTCTTT. This chain links TRBV28 with TRBJ1-1; TRBD1 aligns across 7 bases. This CDR3 region has 15 residues. The germline V gene encodes CDR1 MDHEN and CDR2 SYDVKM. The junction had 11 bases not matched to a gene; V was cut back by 3 bases and J by 7 bases.

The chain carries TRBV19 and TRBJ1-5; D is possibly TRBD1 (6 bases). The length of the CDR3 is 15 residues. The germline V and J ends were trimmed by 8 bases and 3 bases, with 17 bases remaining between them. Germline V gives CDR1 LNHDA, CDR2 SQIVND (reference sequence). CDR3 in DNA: TGTGCCAGTCGACCGGACAGAGCAGTCAATCAGCCCCAGCATTTT. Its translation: CASRPDRAVNQPQHF. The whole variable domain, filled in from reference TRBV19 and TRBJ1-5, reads DGGITQSPKYLFRKEGQNVTLSCEQNLNHDAMYWYRQDPGQGLRLIYYSQIVNDFQKGDIAEGYSVSREKKESFPLTVTSAQKNPTAFYLCASRPDRAVNQPQHFGDGTRLSIL.

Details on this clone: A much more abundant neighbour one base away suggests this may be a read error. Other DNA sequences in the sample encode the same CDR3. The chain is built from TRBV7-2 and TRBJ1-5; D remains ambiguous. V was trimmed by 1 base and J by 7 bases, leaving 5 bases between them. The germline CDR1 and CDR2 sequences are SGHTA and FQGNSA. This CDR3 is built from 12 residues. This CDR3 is CASSLVGQPQHF. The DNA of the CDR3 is TGTGCCAGCAGCTTAGTAGGCCAGCCCCAGCATTTT.

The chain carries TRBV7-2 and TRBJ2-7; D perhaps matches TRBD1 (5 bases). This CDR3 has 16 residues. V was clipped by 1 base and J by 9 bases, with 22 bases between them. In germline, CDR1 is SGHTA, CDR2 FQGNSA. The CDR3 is CASSLVIQGPSTRQYF. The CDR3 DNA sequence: TGTGCCAGCAGCTTAGTTATCCAGGGCCCGTCTACGAGGCAGTACTTC.

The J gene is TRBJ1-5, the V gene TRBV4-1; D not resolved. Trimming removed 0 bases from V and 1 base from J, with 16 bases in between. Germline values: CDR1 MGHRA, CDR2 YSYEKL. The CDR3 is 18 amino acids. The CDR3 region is CASSQEWAGPESNQPQHF. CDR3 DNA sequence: TGCGCCAGCAGCCAAGAATGGGCAGGCCCCGAGAGCAATCAGCCCCAGCATTTT.

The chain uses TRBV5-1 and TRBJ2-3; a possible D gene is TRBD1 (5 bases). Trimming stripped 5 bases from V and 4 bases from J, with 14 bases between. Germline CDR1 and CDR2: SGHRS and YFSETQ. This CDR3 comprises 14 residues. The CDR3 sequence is CASSHHQGADTQYF. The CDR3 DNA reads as TGCGCCAGCAGTCATCACCAGGGTGCAGATACGCAGTATTTT. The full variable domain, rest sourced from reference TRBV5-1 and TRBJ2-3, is KAGVTQTPRYLIKTRGQQVTLSCSPISGHRSVSWYQQTPGQGLQFLFEYFSETQRNKGNFPGRFSGRQFSNSRSEMNVSTLELGDSALYLCASSHHQGADTQYFGPGTRLTVL.

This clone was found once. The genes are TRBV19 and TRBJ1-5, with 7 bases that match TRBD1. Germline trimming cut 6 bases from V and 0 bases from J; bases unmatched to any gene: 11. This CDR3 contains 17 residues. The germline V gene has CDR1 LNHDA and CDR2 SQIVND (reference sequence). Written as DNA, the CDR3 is TGTGCCAGTAGCCGGGACAGTTGGAGGTATAGCAATCAGCCCCAGCATTTT. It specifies CASSRDSWRYSNQPQHF.

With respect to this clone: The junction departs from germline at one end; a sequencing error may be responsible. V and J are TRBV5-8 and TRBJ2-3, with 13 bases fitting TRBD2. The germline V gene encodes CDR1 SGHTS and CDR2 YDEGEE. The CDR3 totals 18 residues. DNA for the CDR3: TGTGCCAGCAGGTTGGGACTAGCGGGACTCCCGATCACAGATACGCAGTATTTT. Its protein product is CASRLGLAGLPITDTQYF.

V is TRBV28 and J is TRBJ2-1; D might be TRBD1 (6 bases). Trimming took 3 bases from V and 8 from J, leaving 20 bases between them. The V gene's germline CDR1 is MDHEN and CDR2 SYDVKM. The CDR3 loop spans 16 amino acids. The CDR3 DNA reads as TGTGCCAGCAGTTTGCTGGGGGCCGGAACGGGCGATGAGCAGTTCTTC. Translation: CASSLLGAGTGDEQFF.

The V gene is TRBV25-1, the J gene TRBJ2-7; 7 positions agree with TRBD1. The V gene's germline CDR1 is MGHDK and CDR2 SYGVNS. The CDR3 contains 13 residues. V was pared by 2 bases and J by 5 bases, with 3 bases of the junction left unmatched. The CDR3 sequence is CASSENRGNEQYF. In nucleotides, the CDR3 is TGTGCCAGCAGTGAAAACAGGGGAAACGAGCAGTACTTC.

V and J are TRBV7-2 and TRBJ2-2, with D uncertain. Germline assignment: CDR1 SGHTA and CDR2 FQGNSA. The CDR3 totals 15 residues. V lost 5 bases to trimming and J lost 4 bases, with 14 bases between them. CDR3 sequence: CASSPYGVGTGELFF. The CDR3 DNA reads TGTGCCAGCAGCCCGTACGGCGTAGGCACCGGGGAGCTGTTTTTT.

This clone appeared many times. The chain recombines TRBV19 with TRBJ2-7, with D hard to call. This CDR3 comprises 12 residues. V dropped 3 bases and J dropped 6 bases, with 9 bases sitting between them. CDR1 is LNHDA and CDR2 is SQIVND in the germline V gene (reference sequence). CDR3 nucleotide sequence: TGTGCCAGTAGTATGACGGAGCGCGAGCAGTACTTC. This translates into CASSMTEREQYF.

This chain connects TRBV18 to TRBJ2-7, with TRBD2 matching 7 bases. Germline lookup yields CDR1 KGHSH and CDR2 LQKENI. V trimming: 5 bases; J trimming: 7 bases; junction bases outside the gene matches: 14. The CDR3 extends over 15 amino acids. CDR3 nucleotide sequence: TGTGCCAGCTCATCGCAGGGAGGGCAAACGGGGGAGCAGTACTTC. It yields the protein CASSSQGGQTGEQYF.

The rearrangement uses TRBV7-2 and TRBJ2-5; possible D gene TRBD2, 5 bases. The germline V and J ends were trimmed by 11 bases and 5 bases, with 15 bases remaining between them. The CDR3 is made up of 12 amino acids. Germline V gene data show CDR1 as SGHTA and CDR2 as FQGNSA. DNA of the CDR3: TGTGCCGGAAAGAGGGAATCCGAGACCCAGTACTTC. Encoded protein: CAGKRESETQYF.

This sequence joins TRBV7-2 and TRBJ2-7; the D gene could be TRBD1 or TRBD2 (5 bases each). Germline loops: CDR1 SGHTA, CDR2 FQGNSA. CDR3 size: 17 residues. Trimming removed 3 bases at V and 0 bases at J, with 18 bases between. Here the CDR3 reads CASSFGQGRRGSYEQYF. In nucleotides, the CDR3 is TGTGCCAGCAGCTTTGGGCAGGGACGGCGTGGCTCCTACGAGCAGTACTTC.

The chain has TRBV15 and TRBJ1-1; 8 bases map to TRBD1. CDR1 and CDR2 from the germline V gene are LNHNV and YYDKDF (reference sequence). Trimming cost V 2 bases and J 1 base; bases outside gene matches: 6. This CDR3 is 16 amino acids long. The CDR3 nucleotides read TGTGCCACCAGCAGAACAGGGGACAGGTGGAACACTGAAGCTTTCTTT. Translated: CATSRTGDRWNTEAFF.

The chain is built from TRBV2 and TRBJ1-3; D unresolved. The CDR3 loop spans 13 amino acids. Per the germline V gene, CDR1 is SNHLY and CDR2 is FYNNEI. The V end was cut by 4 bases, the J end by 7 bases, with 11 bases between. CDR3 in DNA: TGTGCCAGCAGTGTCGACAAGGGCAACACCATATATTTT. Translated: CASSVDKGNTIYF.

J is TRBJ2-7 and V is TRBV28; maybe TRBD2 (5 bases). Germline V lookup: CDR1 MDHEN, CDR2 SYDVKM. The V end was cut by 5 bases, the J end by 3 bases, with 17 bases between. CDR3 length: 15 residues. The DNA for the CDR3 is TGTGCCAGCAGTCCGCCGGAGGTCAGATACTACGAGCAGTACTTC. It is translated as CASSPPEVRYYEQYF.

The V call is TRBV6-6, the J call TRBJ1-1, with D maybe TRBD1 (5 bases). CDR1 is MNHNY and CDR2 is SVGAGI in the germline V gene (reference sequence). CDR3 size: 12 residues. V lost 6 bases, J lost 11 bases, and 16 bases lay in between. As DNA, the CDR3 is TGTGCCAGCAGCTACGTCCAGGGAGATGCTTTCTTT. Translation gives CASSYVQGDAFF.

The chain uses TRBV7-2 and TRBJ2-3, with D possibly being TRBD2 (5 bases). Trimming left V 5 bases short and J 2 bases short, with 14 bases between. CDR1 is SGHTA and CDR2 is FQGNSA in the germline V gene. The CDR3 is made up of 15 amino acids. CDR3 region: CASSLGVLNTDTQYF. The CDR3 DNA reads TGTGCCAGCAGCCTCGGGGTTCTTAACACAGATACGCAGTATTTT. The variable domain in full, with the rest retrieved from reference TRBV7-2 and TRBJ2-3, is GAGVSQSPSNKVTEKGKDVELRCDPISGHTALYWYRQSLGQGLEFLIYFQGNSAPDKSGLPSDRFSAERTGGSVSTLTIQRTQQEDSAVYLCASSLGVLNTDTQYFGPGTRLTVL.